The present T cell receptor (beta chain) was sequenced within a study of cytomegalovirus exposure and HLA in healthy donors. This clone has just a few counts. Germline V gene data show CDR1 as SEHNR and CDR2 as FQNEAQ (reference sequence). V was clipped by 2 bases and J by 6 bases, with 8 bases between them. There are 13 residues in the CDR3. Both 60 Vbeta primers and 13 Jbeta primers went into the PCR. Data came from immunoSEQ multiplex PCR; TCRdb stores just in-frame clones and leaves some out. Of about 120,000 clones listed, 15% are singletons. The chain joins TRBV7-9 to TRBJ1-5, with D uncertain. Sequencing used PBMCs. This clonotype was sampled from a young woman in good health and CMV-seronegative. In DNA form, the CDR3 reads TGTGCCAGCAGCTTATACGGTAGTCAGCCCCAGCATTTT. This encodes CASSLYGSQPQHF. The variable domain in full, completed from reference TRBV7-9 and TRBJ1-5, reads DTGVSQNPRHKITKRGQNVTFRCDPISEHNRLYWYRQTLGQGPEFLTYFQNEAQLEKSRLLSDRFSAERPKGSFSTLEIQRTEQGDSAMYLCASSLYGSQPQHFGDGTRLSIL.